The next 18 T cell receptor beta chains were all read from a single sample in a study of blood T cell repertoires in COVID-19. The table came from immunoSEQ multiplex PCR; TCRdb's copy has only in-frame clones and leaves some out. The sample has around 310,000 clones, around 89% seen once. The sample consisted of PBMCs or T cells enriched from blood (not recorded which). The receptors shown here come from a woman in her forties who had recovered from COVID-19.

The chain carries TRBV2 and TRBJ2-1; D gene uncertain. The germline gives CDR1 SNHLY, CDR2 FYNNEI. V was clipped by 4 bases and J by 5 bases, with 9 bases between them. The CDR3 is 13 amino acids. CDR3 coding DNA: TGTGCCAGCAGTGCGCCTAGTAACAATGAGCAGTTCTTC. As protein: CASSAPSNNEQFF.

This clone was picked up a small number of times. The chain is built from TRBV9 and TRBJ1-1; 9 bases fit TRBD1. The CDR3 sequence is 19 residues long. The V gene's germline CDR1 is SGDLS and CDR2 YYNGEE. V was pared by 0 bases and J by 5 bases, with 17 bases of the junction left unmatched. The CDR3 coding sequence is TGTGCCAGCAGCGTAGGAGCAGGGAGGGGACAGGGCCGTTTAACTGAAGCTTTCTTT. As protein: CASSVGAGRGQGRLTEAFF.

The J gene is TRBJ2-5, the V gene TRBV19; possible D gene TRBD2, 6 bases. Germline CDR1 is LNHDA and CDR2 is SQIVND (reference sequence). This CDR3 has 16 residues. The germline V and J ends were trimmed by 3 bases and 5 bases, with 19 bases remaining between them. This CDR3 reads CASSIGGLTGEETQYF. The CDR3 DNA reads as TGTGCCAGTAGTATCGGAGGACTAACCGGAGAGGAGACCCAGTACTTC.

This chain joins TRBV7-9 and TRBJ2-1; 7 bases line up with TRBD1. The CDR3 totals 16 residues. J lost 3 bases, V lost 5 bases, and 10 bases had no gene match. CDR1 SEHNR and CDR2 FQNEAQ come from the germline V gene (reference sequence). The chain's CDR3 is CASSVYRGKNYNEQFF. Here the CDR3 DNA reads TGTGCCAGCAGCGTTTACAGGGGCAAAAACTACAATGAGCAGTTCTTC.

The V and J genes are TRBV15 and TRBJ2-3, with TRBD1 as a possible D gene (5 bases). This CDR3 has 12 residues. Trimming shortened V by 6 bases and J by 4 bases, and 8 bases separated the two germline ends. From germline, CDR1 is LNHNV and CDR2 YYDKDF (reference sequence). Here the CDR3 DNA reads TGTGCCACCAGGCAGGGTGCAGATACGCAGTATTTT. Amino acid sequence: CATRQGADTQYF.

The genes are TRBV4-2 and TRBJ1-3; D is ambiguous. V was pared by 4 bases and J by 0 bases, with 10 bases between. The CDR3 has 15 residues. CDR1 LGHNA and CDR2 YNFKEQ come from the germline V gene. The CDR3 sequence: CASSPDELSGNTIYF. CDR3 bases: TGTGCCAGCAGCCCTGATGAGCTCTCTGGAAACACCATATATTTT.

The rearrangement joins TRBV29-1 to TRBJ2-7; tentative D call: TRBD1 (5 bases). This CDR3 has 15 residues. Trimming stripped 1 base from V and 3 bases from J, with 16 bases between. Germline V CDR1 and CDR2: SQVTM, ANQGSEA. CDR3 sequence: CSVEVPSTGVYEQYF. The DNA of the CDR3 is TGCAGCGTTGAAGTCCCTTCCACAGGAGTCTACGAGCAGTACTTC.

This clone was observed once. The genes are TRBV9 and TRBJ2-7, with D perhaps TRBD1 (7 bases). The length of the CDR3 is 15 residues. Germline V gives CDR1 SGDLS, CDR2 YYNGEE. Trimming took 0 bases from V and 2 from J, leaving 12 bases between them. The CDR3 protein is CASSVGAGGTYEQYF. CDR3 nucleotides: TGTGCCAGCAGCGTAGGAGCAGGGGGGACCTACGAGCAGTACTTC.

The table lists this clone with a count of one. The V and J genes are TRBV19 and TRBJ2-3; TRBD1 agrees at 8 bases. The CDR3 sequence is 14 residues long. Germline V lookup: CDR1 LNHDA, CDR2 SQIVND (reference sequence). The V and J ends lost 5 bases and 6 bases, in that order; junction bases with no gene match: 7. The CDR3 protein is CASSEQGASDTQYF. In DNA, the CDR3 is TGTGCCAGTAGTGAGCAGGGGGCTTCGGATACGCAGTATTTT.

The CDR3 sequence is CASSGWGRGNTEAFF. As DNA, the CDR3 is TGTGCCAGCAGTGGATGGGGCAGGGGGAACACTGAAGCTTTCTTT. The chain recombines TRBV25-1 with TRBJ1-1, with D possibly matching TRBD1 (6 bases). The germline CDR1 and CDR2 sequences are MGHDK and SYGVNS. This CDR3 is built from 15 residues. V was cut by 4 bases and J by 1 base, with 13 bases left in between.

Concerning this clone: Other DNA sequences in this sample translate to the same CDR3. This chain connects TRBV3-1 (or the pseudogene TRBV3-2) to TRBJ2-7, with D possibly being TRBD1 (6 bases). V lost 2 bases, J lost 2 bases, and 10 bases lay in between. Germline CDR1 LGHDT, CDR2 YNNKEL (reference sequence). The CDR3 length is 14 residues. For the CDR3, the DNA is TGTGCCAGCAGCCAACTCAGGGGACCCTACGAGCAGTACTTC. It encodes CASSQLRGPYEQYF.

This chain links TRBV18 with TRBJ2-1; TRBD2 matches at 13 bases. The CDR3 spans 14 residues. In germline, CDR1 is KGHSH, CDR2 LQKENI. The V segment lost 4 bases and the J segment 8 bases; nucleotides outside the gene matches: 2. This CDR3 reads CASSRLAGGYEQFF. CDR3 coding DNA: TGTGCCAGCTCACGACTAGCGGGAGGATATGAGCAGTTCTTC.

The chain employs TRBV27 and TRBJ2-3; 8 bases agree with TRBD2. The CDR3 covers 16 residues. Germline V gene lookup returns CDR1 MNHEY and CDR2 SMNVEV (reference sequence). V gave up 4 bases and J gave up 2 bases; unmatched junction bases: 8. CDR3 bases: TGTGCCAGCAGTTCCCTCTTAGCGGGACTCACAGATACGCAGTATTTT. It translates to CASSSLLAGLTDTQYF.

The J gene is TRBJ1-2, the V gene TRBV28; D not certain. The length of the CDR3 is 10 residues. The germline V and J ends were trimmed by 6 bases and 5 bases, with 4 bases remaining between them. Germline loops: CDR1 MDHEN, CDR2 SYDVKM. CDR3 coding DNA: TGTGCCAGCAGGGCTTATGGCTACACCTTC. It codes for CASRAYGYTF.

The rearrangement links TRBV19 to TRBJ2-7; 8 bases are a match to TRBD2. There are 15 residues in the CDR3. V shed 2 bases, J shed 7 bases, and the junction held 10 bases outside the gene matches. Germline values: CDR1 LNHDA, CDR2 SQIVND (reference sequence). The CDR3 DNA is TGTGCCAGTAGTATATCTAGCGGGCGGTCCTGGGAGCAGTACTTC. Its translation: CASSISSGRSWEQYF.

This sequence joins TRBV29-1 and TRBJ1-1; D may be TRBD1 (6 bases). The CDR3 sequence is 13 residues long. Between the trimmed V and J ends, which lost 6 bases and 2 bases, there was a span of 13 bases. Germline V gives CDR1 SQVTM, CDR2 ANQGSEA. The CDR3 loop is CSVSDRFNTEAFF. In nucleotides, the CDR3 is TGCAGCGTATCGGACAGATTCAACACTGAAGCTTTCTTT.

The rearrangement uses TRBV7-9 and TRBJ1-1, with D tentatively TRBD1 (6 bases). V was cut by 5 bases and J by 7 bases, with 8 bases left in between. CDR1 and CDR2 (germline): SEHNR, FQNEAQ (reference sequence). The CDR3 contains 11 residues. The CDR3 region has the DNA TGTGCCAGCAGCCGGACAGTTGAAGCTTTCTTT. It translates to CASSRTVEAFF.

This chain connects TRBV3-1 (or the pseudogene TRBV3-2) to TRBJ1-2; D may be TRBD1 (5 bases). The CDR3 sequence is 12 residues long. V was cut by 1 base and J by 5 bases, with 5 bases left in between. Germline CDR1 LGHDT, CDR2 YNNKEL (reference sequence). The CDR3, as DNA: TGTGCCAGCAGCCAAGGACAGTATGGCTACACCTTC. Amino acid sequence: CASSQGQYGYTF.